What follows are 27 T cell receptor beta chains derived from one specimen sequenced in a study of T cells in Graves' hyperthyroidism and ophthalmopathy. Amplification yielded TCR beta CDR3 regions, with RNA transcripts as the source. Carried out on the TCR CDR3, a first-round RT-PCR used the HTBI primer set. Using its own MiXCR run on the multiplex PCR reads, TCRdb lists one record per CDR3 protein. The data contain around 700,000 distinct CDR3 sequences, around 19% of them singletons. Sequences were obtained from blood. These TCRs come from a woman in her forties or fifties with Graves' hyperthyroidism that later progressed to Graves' ophthalmopathy.

This clonotype has a handful of counts. The V call is TRBV11-3, the J call TRBJ2-3; perhaps TRBD2 as D (6 bases). This CDR3 comprises 15 residues. CDR1 and CDR2 from the germline V gene are SGHNT and YENEEA. The V end lost 5 bases, the J end lost 7 bases, and 19 bases lay between the germline ends. The DNA of the CDR3 is TGTGCCAGCAGCGAGGGGCAGCGGGCGCGGAATACGCAGTATTTT. Translating gives CASSEGQRARNTQYF.

This clonotype was counted many times. The chain recombines TRBV7-3 with TRBJ2-5; 7 bases fit TRBD2. This CDR3 has 15 amino acids. Looked up from germline, CDR1 is SGHTA and CDR2 is FQGTGA. V trimming: 5 bases; J trimming: 2 bases; junction bases outside the gene matches: 8. CDR3 loop: CASSKKGLVQETQYF. In DNA, the CDR3 is TGTGCCAGCAGCAAAAAAGGACTAGTTCAAGAGACCCAGTACTTC.

The chain carries TRBV14 and TRBJ2-1; tentative D call: TRBD2 (7 bases). Trimming pared 1 base from V and 5 bases from J, leaving 18 bases between. The CDR3 extends over 17 amino acids. CDR1 is SGHDN and CDR2 is FVKESK in the germline V gene. CDR3 nucleotide sequence: TGTGCCAGCAGCCAAGTTTCCGGGGGGCTCCTCCACAATGAGCAGTTCTTC. It specifies CASSQVSGGLLHNEQFF.

V gene TRBV6-1 combines with J gene TRBJ2-3; TRBD1 agrees at 9 bases. V lost 2 bases to trimming and J lost 5 bases; unmatched junction nucleotides: 5. This CDR3 contains 15 residues. CDR1 and CDR2 from the germline V gene are MNHNS and SASEGT. The CDR3 coding sequence is TGTGCCAGCAGTGAATGGGACAGGGTTGGAGATACGCAGTATTTT. As protein: CASSEWDRVGDTQYF.

The V gene is TRBV20-1, the J gene TRBJ2-5; D perhaps matches TRBD2 (7 bases). Trimming pared 5 bases from V and 12 bases from J, leaving 19 bases between. In germline, CDR1 is DFQATT, CDR2 SNEGSKA (reference sequence). The CDR3 is made up of 12 amino acids. Written as DNA, the CDR3 is TGCAGTGCTGCCCAGTCGGGGGGCCCGAAGTACTTC. This codes for CSAAQSGGPKYF.

This clonotype has ten or more counts. The chain joins TRBV3-1 to TRBJ2-7; D uncertain. The CDR3 length is 13 residues. The V gene lost 1 base and the J gene lost 2 bases, with 6 bases spanning the gap. The germline V gene has CDR1 LGHDT and CDR2 YNNKEL (reference sequence). CDR3 in amino acids: CASSQAAAYEQYF. The CDR3 DNA is TGTGCCAGCAGCCAAGCGGCAGCCTACGAGCAGTACTTC.

In this sample, this clonotype turned up many times. J is TRBJ1-2 and V is TRBV5-1; 11 nucleotides line up with TRBD1. Germline assignment: CDR1 SGHRS and CDR2 YFSETQ. CDR3 length: 15 amino acids. V shed 2 bases, J shed 6 bases, and the junction held 6 bases outside the gene matches. The CDR3 nucleotides read TGCGCCAGCAGCTTAATGGGGACAGGGGGTGATGGCTACACCTTC. Protein sequence: CASSLMGTGGDGYTF.

This clonotype was counted ten times or more. The chain recombines TRBV20-1 with TRBJ1-5, with D perhaps matching TRBD1 (6 bases). The CDR3 spans 12 residues. V was shortened by 5 bases and J by 8 bases, with 13 bases between the two germline ends. CDR1 DFQATT and CDR2 SNEGSKA come from the germline V gene (reference sequence). CDR3 DNA sequence: TGCAGTGCTGGACAGAGCCGGGAGCCCCAGCATTTT. It yields the protein CSAGQSREPQHF.

V gene TRBV29-1 combines with J gene TRBJ2-3, with D unclear. The length of the CDR3 is 12 residues. The germline V gene encodes CDR1 SQVTM and CDR2 ANQGSEA. The V end lost 4 bases, the J end lost 0 bases, and 5 bases lay between the germline ends. The CDR3 DNA is TGCAGCGTTGTTGATAGCACAGATACGCAGTATTTT. This sequence encodes CSVVDSTDTQYF.

The chain employs TRBV6-1 and TRBJ2-7; maybe TRBD1 (6 bases). CDR1 and CDR2 from the germline V gene are MNHNS and SASEGT. V was clipped by 8 bases and J by 3 bases, with 17 bases between them. The CDR3 length is 14 residues. The CDR3 DNA reads as TGTGCCAGCGCACAGGGCTTTCGAGACTACGAGCAGTACTTC. Its protein is CASAQGFRDYEQYF.

This clonotype has a count of ten or more. The rearrangement joins TRBV5-1 to TRBJ2-7, with 12 positions matching TRBD1. Germline CDR1 is SGHRS and CDR2 is YFSETQ. V was pared by 4 bases and J by 5 bases, with 7 bases of the junction left unmatched. The CDR3 runs to 15 residues. The DNA for the CDR3 is TGCGCCAGCAGCCGCGCCGGGACAGGGGGCCACGAGCAGTACTTC. Amino acid sequence: CASSRAGTGGHEQYF. Full variable domain (rest looked up from reference TRBV5-1 and TRBJ2-7): KAGVTQTPRYLIKTRGQQVTLSCSPISGHRSVSWYQQTPGQGLQFLFEYFSETQRNKGNFPGRFSGRQFSNSRSEMNVSTLELGDSALYLCASSRAGTGGHEQYFGPGTRLTVT.

This clonotype was seen ten or more times. The chain carries TRBV5-1 and TRBJ2-7, with 7 bases fitting TRBD2. V lost 3 bases and J lost 7; bases outside the gene matches: 1. The CDR3 is 11 residues long. Germline V CDR1 and CDR2: SGHRS, YFSETQ. In nucleotides, the CDR3 is TGCGCCAGCAGCTCCGGGAGGGAGCAGTACTTC. Its translation is CASSSGREQYF.

This clonotype was observed at least ten times. The chain links TRBV13 to TRBJ1-1, with 8 bases matching TRBD1. This CDR3 has 11 residues. V was clipped by 6 bases and J by 11 bases; unmatched bases: 5. CDR1 is PRHDT and CDR2 is FYEKMQ in the germline V gene (reference sequence). Here the CDR3 reads CASSKDRAAFF. In DNA, the CDR3 is TGTGCCAGCAGTAAGGACAGGGCGGCTTTCTTT.

Only a few counts were recorded for this clonotype. Mismatch with germline at one junction end may stem from a read error. CDR3 protein: CSARGGVGNEQFF. Here the CDR3 DNA reads TGCAGTGCAAGAGGGGGGGTCGGGAATGAGCAGTTCTTC. V gene TRBV20-1 combines with J gene TRBJ2-1, with D tentatively TRBD2 (7 bases). The V gene's germline CDR1 is DFQATT and CDR2 SNEGSKA (reference sequence). The CDR3 is 13 amino acids.

V is TRBV19 and J is TRBJ2-5; the D is unclear. The germline CDR1 and CDR2 sequences are LNHDA and SQIVND (reference sequence). The V end lost 4 bases, the J end lost 0 bases, and 9 bases lay between the germline ends. The CDR3 contains 14 residues. As DNA, the CDR3 is TGTGCCAGTAGTAAAAGACGAAACCAAGAGACCCAGTACTTC. It translates to CASSKRRNQETQYF.

This chain joins TRBV5-1 and TRBJ1-1, with D hard to call. CDR3 length equals 13 residues. CDR1 and CDR2 (germline): SGHRS, YFSETQ. The V and J ends lost 2 bases and 4 bases respectively, with 9 bases between them. The CDR3 loop is CASSFRPTTEAFF. The CDR3 DNA reads TGCGCCAGCAGCTTCCGTCCCACCACTGAAGCTTTCTTT. The full variable domain, rest sourced from reference TRBV5-1 and TRBJ1-1, is KAGVTQTPRYLIKTRGQQVTLSCSPISGHRSVSWYQQTPGQGLQFLFEYFSETQRNKGNFPGRFSGRQFSNSRSEMNVSTLELGDSALYLCASSFRPTTEAFFGQGTRLTVV.

This clonotype was observed a handful of times. The chain is built from TRBV12-5 and TRBJ1-2; perhaps TRBD1 as D (5 bases). Per germline, CDR1 LGHNT and CDR2 FRNRAP. Trimming stripped 3 bases from V and 4 bases from J, with 6 bases between. The CDR3 sequence is 12 residues long. This CDR3 is CASGFDSYGYTF. The CDR3 region has the DNA TGTGCTAGTGGTTTTGACAGCTATGGCTACACCTTC. The full variable domain, with the rest looked up from reference TRBV12-5 and TRBJ1-2, is DARVTQTPRHKVTEMGQEVTMRCQPILGHNTVFWYRQTMMQGLELLAYFRNRAPLDDSGMPKDRFSAEMPDATLATLKIQPSEPRDSAVYFCASGFDSYGYTFGSGTRLTVV.

This clonotype appeared a few times. This chain connects TRBV24-1 to TRBJ2-3, with TRBD2 matching over 8 bases. With 7 bases clipped from V and 2 bases from J, the junction kept 7 bases outside the gene matches. Germline V CDR1 and CDR2: KGHDR, SFDVKD. This CDR3 contains 15 residues. CDR3 in DNA: TGTGCCACCAGACATAGCGGGGTGAACACAGATACGCAGTATTTT. Encoded protein: CATRHSGVNTDTQYF.

There are a few counts of this clonotype. The chain employs TRBV18 and TRBJ1-2, with D perhaps matching TRBD1 (5 bases). Trimming removed 3 bases at V and 1 base at J, with 15 bases between. The CDR3 runs 16 residues. The germline V gene has CDR1 KGHSH and CDR2 LQKENI. The DNA of the CDR3 is TGTGCCAGCTCACCTTTTCGGGACGGAATTAACTATGGCTACACCTTC. Translated: CASSPFRDGINYGYTF.

This clonotype was observed a handful of times. The J gene is TRBJ2-7, the V gene TRBV6-1; 9 positions agree with TRBD1. After removal of 7 bases from V and 2 bases from J, the junction contained 9 bases not matched to a gene. From germline, CDR1 is MNHNS and CDR2 SASEGT. The CDR3 totals 15 residues. Here the CDR3 reads CASNPAGTGTYEQYF. DNA of the CDR3: TGTGCCAGCAATCCAGCCGGGACAGGGACCTACGAGCAGTACTTC.

This clonotype has more than one count but fewer than ten. V usage is TRBV11-3 and J usage is TRBJ2-2; maybe TRBD2 (6 bases). The CDR3 has 15 residues. With 3 bases removed from V and 8 bases from J, the gap between germline ends came to 16 bases. Germline lookup yields CDR1 SGHNT and CDR2 YENEEA. This CDR3 reads CASSFGGVRSGELFF. The CDR3 region has the DNA TGTGCCAGCAGCTTCGGAGGGGTTCGGTCGGGGGAGCTGTTTTTT.

This clonotype was seen a few times. CDR3 nucleotide sequence: TGCAGCACGACTGGCAACACAGATACGCAGTATTTT. Protein sequence: CSTTGNTDTQYF. The chain links TRBV29-1 to TRBJ2-3; D is ambiguous. With 8 bases removed from V and 2 bases from J, the gap between germline ends came to 11 bases. The CDR3 covers 12 residues. The germline CDR1 and CDR2 sequences are SQVTM and ANQGSEA.

This clonotype was found a few times. The CDR3 protein is CASSLFRDTLESNQPQHF. The CDR3 nucleotides read TGTGCCAGCAGTTTATTCCGGGACACCCTTGAGAGCAATCAGCCCCAGCATTTT. This chain uses TRBV27 with TRBJ1-5; tentatively, D is TRBD1 (6 bases). CDR3 length: 18 residues. Looked up from germline, CDR1 is MNHEY and CDR2 is SMNVEV (reference sequence). Trimming stripped 1 base from V and 1 base from J, with 17 bases between.

The genes are TRBV11-2 and TRBJ2-2; D is ambiguous. Trimming took off 6 bases at V and 1 base at J, with 12 bases between the two ends. Germline CDR1 and CDR2: SGHAT and FQNNGV. The CDR3 has 15 residues. The CDR3 coding sequence is TGTGCCAGCAGGACATTATCAGGGAACACCGGGGAGCTGTTTTTT. Its translation: CASRTLSGNTGELFF. Full variable domain (remainder filled in from reference TRBV11-2 and TRBJ2-2): EAGVAQSPRYKIIEKRQSVAFWCNPISGHATLYWYQQILGQGPKLLIQFQNNGVVDDSQLPKDRFSAERLKGVDSTLKIQPAKLEDSAVYLCASRTLSGNTGELFFGEGSRLTVL.

The V gene is TRBV6-1, the J gene TRBJ2-1, with D possibly called TRBD1 or TRBD2 (7 bases each). The CDR3 runs to 17 residues. Germline values: CDR1 MNHNS, CDR2 SASEGT. V was shortened by 1 base and J by 5 bases, with 18 bases between the two germline ends. CDR3 nucleotides: TGTGCCAGCAGTGAAGGTGGGGAGGGGGCAACACACAATGAGCAGTTCTTC. Its translation is CASSEGGEGATHNEQFF.

CDR3 coding DNA: TGTGCCAGCAGCGTAGCTCCAGCGGGGGGGAATTTTTACAATGAGCAGTTCTTC. Translating it yields CASSVAPAGGNFYNEQFF. This chain connects TRBV9 to TRBJ2-1; the match to TRBD2 covers 10 bases. Germline V gene sequence: CDR1 SGDLS, CDR2 YYNGEE. J was trimmed by 4 bases and V by 0 bases; bases with no gene match: 10. The CDR3 is made up of 18 amino acids.

This clonotype was picked up one time. V is TRBV20-1 and J is TRBJ2-1; D is unresolved. Germline CDR1 is DFQATT and CDR2 is SNEGSKA (reference sequence). V lost 8 bases to trimming and J lost 0 bases, with 14 bases between them. The CDR3 contains 14 residues. CDR3 DNA sequence: TGCAGTTCGCTTTCAGAAAACTCCTACAATGAGCAGTTCTTC. Translated, it gives CSSLSENSYNEQFF.